These 3 T cell receptor beta chains were all obtained from the same sample, sequenced in a study of T cell repertoires in cytomegalovirus infection. Via MiXCR, TCRdb re-called the reads, giving one row per CDR3 protein. Among 200,000 to 300,000 distinct CDR3 sequences listed, around 6.2% were seen once. The sequenced sample was PBMCs. The origin of the receptors is a human donor in good health (CMV status not recorded). Some clones in this sample may be carry-over from other donors' samples.

This clonotype came up many times. The V and J genes are TRBV7-2 and TRBJ1-2, with a tentative D call TRBD1 (6 bases). The germline V gene has CDR1 SGHTA and CDR2 FQGNSA. CDR3 length: 15 residues. With 1 base removed from V and 4 bases from J, the gap between germline ends came to 13 bases. The DNA of the CDR3 is TGTGCCAGCAGCTTAGAGGGGGGGTTTGGCTATGGCTACACCTTC. Protein: CASSLEGGFGYGYTF.

Written as DNA, the CDR3 is TGTGCCAGCGCTTCAGCCGTCAATCAGCCCCAGCATTTT. Its translation is CASASAVNQPQHF. The chain combines TRBV2 with TRBJ1-5; D unclear. This CDR3 is built from 13 residues. Germline CDR1 is SNHLY and CDR2 is FYNNEI. V was shortened by 8 bases and J by 3 bases, with 11 bases between the two germline ends.

V is TRBV2 and J is TRBJ1-2; TRBD1 agrees at 9 bases. The CDR3 runs to 15 residues. Germline CDR1 reads SNHLY; CDR2 reads FYNNEI. The J segment lost 1 base and the V segment lost 5 bases, leaving 5 bases of the junction unmatched. The CDR3 here is CASSRTGANNYGYTF. The CDR3 nucleotides read TGTGCCAGCAGTCGGACAGGGGCCAATAACTATGGCTACACCTTC.